This T cell receptor beta chain comes out of a study of technical replicates of blood from a few donors. TCRdb's table, derived via immunoSEQ multiplex PCR, lists solely in-frame clones and lacks some. This repertoire shows around 80,000 clones, around nine tenths found once; its top ten account for more than 0.2%. The CDR3 covers 16 residues. Per germline, CDR1 MDHEN and CDR2 SYDVKM. The germline V and J ends were trimmed by 7 bases and 2 bases, with 21 bases remaining between them. Sequencing was done on a sample of T cells isolated from PBMCs. The rearrangement joins TRBV28 to TRBJ2-7; D is possibly TRBD2 (7 bases). This clonotype was obtained from a human donor in good health. This CDR3 reads CASTRGLAELTYEQYF. In nucleotides, the CDR3 is TGTGCCAGCACTCGGGGGCTAGCGGAACTAACCTACGAGCAGTACTTC.